This T cell receptor beta chain stems from a study of technical replicates of blood from a few donors (dated by TCRdb to 2015 to 2018). Library preparation was by the immunoSEQ multiplex PCR assay. Held by TCRdb, this immuneACCESS table contains in-frame sequences only and omits some clones. Under half of the omission traces to an unresolved V gene where checked; the cause of the rest is unknown. The sample data list approximately 70,000 clones, and roughly 94% of these were observed just once. In total, the top ten clones hold approximately 0.4% of the sample. This clone was recorded a few times. Which antigen it targets is not known. Qualities for individual bases were not recorded, and no much larger clone is one base off. CDR1 and CDR2 are read off the germline V gene as SGDLS and YYNGEE. The CDR3, from cysteine to phenylalanine, totals 15 residues. The read is trimmed to its CDR3 DNA, 45 bases read in frame from base 1. V is reduced by 0 bases and J by 1 base, leaving a spacing of 5 bases between them.

The chain joins TRBV9 to TRBJ2-6, with TRBD1 as a weak D call on 5 bases. Sequenced material: T cells isolated from PBMCs. This TCR derives from a human donor in good health. The nucleotides are TGTGCCAGCAGCGTAGCAGGGTCTGGGGCCAACGTCCTGACTTTC. The translation is CASSVAGSGANVLTF.